The TCR beta chain under discussion was sequenced for a study of blood T cell repertoires in COVID-19. For the study at large: COVID-19 samples, acute and convalescent, were from the United States, Italy and Spain. T cells, B-cell-depleted T cells, or PBMCs provided the cDNA or gDNA that served as material.

Enrolled through a virtual design, the participants were between roughly 18 and 90 years of age and came from under 30 US areas. Participant reports of clinical history set cohort assignment. V lost 3 bases and J lost 7, with 16 bases in between. Germline V gives CDR1 KGHSH, CDR2 LQKENI. This CDR3 is 16 amino acids long. The repertoire was sequenced with immunoSEQ multiplex PCR; TCRdb's copy has only in-frame clones and lacks some. The sample has approximately 260,000 clones; approximately 83% are singletons. This receptor was taken from a middle-aged woman with acute COVID-19. The specimen was PBMCs or T cells enriched from blood (not recorded which). The rearrangement links TRBV18 to TRBJ1-6, with a weak D call TRBD1 (5 bases). CDR3 sequence: CASSPNQADKNSPLHF. The CDR3 DNA follows: TGTGCCAGCTCACCTAATCAGGCGGACAAAAATTCACCCCTCCACTTT.